This TCR beta chain is from a study of cytomegalovirus exposure and HLA in healthy donors. Study at large: Early on, a data release was issued that held 80 million to 90 million unique TCRs from HLA-typed donors. Among the 398 genotyped donors, 65% to 90% were placed in the Caucasian-associated ancestry cluster. Overall study findings and caveats: In a later analysis, the majority of CMV-associated beta chains seemingly showed HLA restriction.

Of note for this clone: Its antigen is not known.

The junction had 18 bases not matched to a gene; V was cut back by 0 bases and J by 6 bases. The CDR3 spans 19 residues. The germline CDR1 and CDR2 sequences are LGHNA and YNFKEQ. PCR was performed using 60 Vbeta and 13 Jbeta primers. In the authors' methods: Unique TCR beta chains totaled some 81 million in a later count, with roughly 11 million of them shared. Clones were read by immunoSEQ multiplex PCR, and TCRdb kept only the in-frame ones, dropping some. From that table come the V and J calls and clone size; the DNA was used to work out D and trimming. The sample carries some 55,000 clones, roughly 80% recorded once.

The chain employs TRBV4-2 and TRBJ2-3; 7 positions match TRBD2. The specimen was PBMCs. This receptor was identified in a man aged 35 to 55 in good health and CMV-seronegative. The DNA of the CDR3 is TGTGCCAGCAGCCAAGATTTGGCCGCTGGCGGGGGAATCGTGGATACGCAGTATTTT. Its translation: CASSQDLAAGGGIVDTQYF.